The 23 T cell receptor beta chains below all came from one sample that was sequenced in a study of T cells in Graves' hyperthyroidism and ophthalmopathy. There were TCR beta CDR3 regions amplified from RNA transcripts. An initial round of RT-PCR targeting the TCR CDR3 relied on the HTBI primer set. One entry per CDR3 protein, called by TCRdb with MiXCR from the multiplex PCR reads. This sample has under 400,000 distinct CDR3 sequences; about 21% occur once, and the top ten carry around half. Specimen: blood. The receptors derive from a woman aged 50 to 65 with Graves' hyperthyroidism.

Worth noting for this clonotype: A much larger clonotype is one base distant, so this may be a read error. V usage is TRBV11-2 and J usage is TRBJ2-5; 9 bases are a match to TRBD1. V was clipped by 1 base and J by 13 bases; unmatched bases: 13. Germline CDR1 and CDR2: SGHAT and FQNNGV. CDR3 length equals 15 residues. The DNA of the CDR3 is TGTGCCAGCAGCTTAGCCCCCTCGGGACAGGGAGCCCGGTACTTC. Its protein is CASSLAPSGQGARYF.

J is TRBJ2-1 and V is TRBV6-9; 8 bases line up with TRBD2. The germline V gene has CDR1 MNHGY and CDR2 SVAAGI. V lost 4 bases and J lost 4; bases outside the gene matches: 6. The CDR3 covers 15 residues. The CDR3 reads CASSSSGSPYNEQFF. DNA of the CDR3: TGTGCCAGCAGTTCCAGCGGGAGCCCTTACAATGAGCAGTTCTTC.

This clonotype appeared many times. The rearrangement links TRBV27 to TRBJ2-1; 15 bases match TRBD2. The CDR3 has 15 amino acids. The trim removed 4 bases at V and 9 bases at J, leaving 4 bases unmatched. The germline V gene has CDR1 MNHEY and CDR2 SMNVEV (reference sequence). In nucleotides, the CDR3 is TGTGCCAGCAGTTCCCGGACTAGCGGGAGGGGTGAGCAGTTCTTC. As protein: CASSSRTSGRGEQFF.

The chain carries TRBV25-1 and TRBJ2-5; possible D gene TRBD2, 5 bases. Per germline, CDR1 MGHDK and CDR2 SYGVNS. Trimming pared 3 bases from V and 1 base from J, leaving 12 bases between. The CDR3 loop spans 15 amino acids. The CDR3 sequence is CASSDPGKGQETQYF. DNA for the CDR3: TGTGCCAGCAGTGACCCGGGGAAGGGCCAAGAGACCCAGTACTTC.

This clonotype has ten or more counts. The chain uses TRBV7-9 and TRBJ2-2; tentatively, D is TRBD1 or TRBD2 (5 bases each). The V and J ends lost 1 base and 5 bases respectively, with 8 bases between them. The CDR3 sequence is 14 residues long. CDR1 is SEHNR and CDR2 is FQNEAQ in the germline V gene (reference sequence). CDR3 coding DNA: TGTGCCAGCAGCTTAGGGGGGACGACCGGGGAGCTGTTTTTT. Its protein is CASSLGGTTGELFF.

The chain couples TRBV6-9 to TRBJ2-5, with D possibly TRBD2 on 6 matching bases. Trimming cost V 7 bases and J 3 bases, with 18 bases left between them. The CDR3 is 15 amino acids. The germline V gene has CDR1 MNHGY and CDR2 SVAAGI. The CDR3 region is CASTWSGEREETQYF. The CDR3 DNA follows: TGTGCCAGCACTTGGTCGGGAGAACGGGAAGAGACCCAGTACTTC.

As for this clonotype: A much larger clone differs by one base, so this may be a read error. The chain recombines TRBV28 with TRBJ2-2; D possibly uses TRBD1 or TRBD2 (5 bases each). Trimming took 11 bases from V and 6 from J, leaving 25 bases between them. Germline V CDR1 and CDR2: MDHEN, SYDVKM. This CDR3 has 16 amino acids. The chain's CDR3 is CAGTHLGAGTAGELFF. CDR3 coding DNA: TGTGCCGGCACACATCTAGGAGCCGGGACGGCCGGGGAGCTGTTTTTT.

V and J are TRBV28 and TRBJ2-5; D may be TRBD2 (5 bases). The V gene lost 3 bases and the J gene lost 5 bases, with 19 bases spanning the gap. The germline CDR1 and CDR2 sequences are MDHEN and SYDVKM. The CDR3 spans 16 residues. The CDR3: CASSFLAPGGRETQYF. In DNA, the CDR3 is TGTGCCAGCAGTTTTTTGGCGCCAGGAGGCCGGGAGACCCAGTACTTC.

This clonotype was recorded at least ten times. The chain recombines TRBV2 with TRBJ1-1; D is undetermined. The germline V and J ends were trimmed by 6 bases and 2 bases, with 13 bases remaining between them. The CDR3 is 14 amino acids. CDR1 and CDR2 from the germline V gene are SNHLY and FYNNEI. CDR3 loop: CASSSRAVNTEAFF. CDR3 bases: TGTGCCAGCAGCAGTAGGGCAGTTAACACTGAAGCTTTCTTT.

This clonotype was counted at least ten times. This rearrangement joins TRBV20-1 to TRBJ2-7; D unclear. This CDR3 has 13 residues. Germline values: CDR1 DFQATT, CDR2 SNEGSKA (reference sequence). With 6 bases removed from V and 0 bases from J, the gap between germline ends came to 12 bases. CDR3 loop: CSASDQPSYEQYF. CDR3 DNA sequence: TGCAGTGCAAGTGACCAACCCTCCTACGAGCAGTACTTC.

J is TRBJ2-5 and V is TRBV20-1; no clear D gene. CDR1 DFQATT and CDR2 SNEGSKA come from the germline V gene (reference sequence). The CDR3 extends over 15 amino acids. V lost 3 bases and J 4 bases, leaving 18 bases between the germline ends. This CDR3 reads CSASVTVVRSETQYF. The CDR3 DNA sequence: TGCAGTGCTAGTGTGACGGTTGTTCGGTCAGAGACCCAGTACTTC.

The chain joins TRBV7-6 to TRBJ2-3; D might be TRBD1 or TRBD2, each matching 5 bases. Germline values: CDR1 SGHVS, CDR2 FNYEAQ. V gave up 5 bases and J gave up 4 bases, with 13 bases separating them. The CDR3 covers 14 residues. The chain's CDR3 is CASSLGTRADTQYF. DNA of the CDR3: TGTGCCAGCAGCCTTGGGACGAGGGCAGATACGCAGTATTTT.

CDR3 residues: CASSLLTGNTEAFF. For the CDR3, the DNA is TGTGCCAGTAGTCTCCTGACTGGGAACACTGAAGCTTTCTTT. The V call is TRBV19, the J call TRBJ1-1, with D uncertain. The germline V gene encodes CDR1 LNHDA and CDR2 SQIVND (reference sequence). The ends were cut back, 5 bases at V and 1 base at J, with 11 bases in the middle. The CDR3 extends over 14 amino acids.

This clonotype was seen at least ten times. This chain links TRBV19 with TRBJ1-5; unclear D gene. CDR3 length: 13 residues. The germline CDR1 and CDR2 sequences are LNHDA and SQIVND (reference sequence). V lost 3 bases, J lost 4 bases, and 7 bases lay in between. DNA of the CDR3: TGTGCCAGTAGTATTAGCGGGAATCAGCCCCAGCATTTT. Its protein is CASSISGNQPQHF.

DNA of the CDR3: TGCGCCAGCAGCCAAGGATGGATCCTGACTAACTATGGCTACACCTTC. The encoded protein is CASSQGWILTNYGYTF. The V call is TRBV4-1, the J call TRBJ1-2; unclear D gene. The CDR3 extends over 16 amino acids. In germline, CDR1 is MGHRA, CDR2 YSYEKL. The V gene lost 1 base and the J gene lost 0 bases, with 12 bases spanning the gap.

This clonotype occurred a few times. This rearrangement joins TRBV20-1 to TRBJ2-4; D perhaps matches TRBD2 (5 bases). CDR1 and CDR2 from the germline V gene are DFQATT and SNEGSKA (reference sequence). This CDR3 is 13 amino acids long. The V gene lost 6 bases and the J gene lost 3 bases, with 12 bases spanning the gap. CDR3 sequence reads: CSAQMAGKNIQYF. As DNA, the CDR3 is TGCAGTGCACAGATGGCGGGCAAAAACATTCAGTACTTC.

A few counts support this clonotype. The CDR3 bases are TGTGCCAGCTCCCCTGACATAAGCACAGATACGCAGTATTTT. This gives the protein CASSPDISTDTQYF. The chain uses TRBV18 and TRBJ2-3; D is ambiguous. The V end lost 6 bases, the J end lost 0 bases, and 10 bases lay between the germline ends. Germline V gives CDR1 KGHSH, CDR2 LQKENI. CDR3 length equals 14 residues.

This clonotype appeared many times. The chain links TRBV3-1 to TRBJ2-1; 7 positions match TRBD2. The V gene end was trimmed by 6 bases and the J gene end by 9 bases; junction bases not matched to a gene: 5. Per the germline V gene, CDR1 is LGHDT and CDR2 is YNNKEL (reference sequence). This CDR3 comprises 12 residues. The CDR3 coding sequence is TGTGCCAGCAGTCCTAGCGGCGTTGAGCAGTTCTTC. It is translated as CASSPSGVEQFF.

V is TRBV11-2 and J is TRBJ1-1; D uncertain. With 5 bases removed from V and 6 bases from J, the gap between germline ends came to 13 bases. Germline loops: CDR1 SGHAT, CDR2 FQNNGV. The length of the CDR3 is 13 residues. CDR3 sequence reads: CASSSNGLPEAFF. CDR3 nucleotide sequence: TGTGCCAGCAGCAGTAACGGGTTGCCTGAAGCTTTCTTT.

This clonotype came up many times. The rearrangement links TRBV2 to TRBJ1-5; D is unclear. V lost 10 bases, J lost 0 bases, and 7 bases lay in between. Germline CDR1 reads SNHLY; CDR2 reads FYNNEI. The CDR3 totals 12 residues. As DNA, the CDR3 is TGTGCCACCAGACGTAGCAATCAGCCCCAGCATTTT. Its protein is CATRRSNQPQHF.

This clonotype was found a few times. The chain combines TRBV13 with TRBJ2-3; either TRBD1 or TRBD2 may fit D (5 bases each). This CDR3 comprises 15 residues. The V and J ends lost 11 bases and 8 bases respectively, with 26 bases between them. CDR1 PRHDT and CDR2 FYEKMQ come from the germline V gene (reference sequence). The CDR3, as DNA: TGTGCCTCCGATTCAGGGACCTCGAGGGGAGTTACGCAGTATTTT. It encodes CASDSGTSRGVTQYF.

This clonotype appeared a few times. The chain employs TRBV5-1 and TRBJ1-4; 10 bases are a match to TRBD1. Germline assignment: CDR1 SGHRS and CDR2 YFSETQ. Trimming at V came to 4 bases and at J to 3 bases, leaving 6 bases not matched to a gene. The CDR3 extends over 16 amino acids. CDR3 loop: CASSPDRGRPNEKLFF. The DNA for the CDR3 is TGCGCCAGCAGCCCGGACAGGGGGAGGCCTAATGAAAAACTGTTTTTT.

With regard to this clonotype: A much larger clone lies a single base off, so this may be a read error. The J gene is TRBJ1-2, the V gene TRBV4-1; a weak D match, TRBD1 (5 bases). CDR3 length: 14 amino acids. The germline V and J ends were trimmed by 1 base and 8 bases, with 14 bases remaining between them. Germline CDR1 reads MGHRA; CDR2 reads YSYEKL. The CDR3 spells CASSQVGAGHGYTF. As DNA, the CDR3 is TGCGCCAGCAGCCAAGTCGGGGCAGGGCACGGCTACACCTTC.